The rows below give T cell receptor beta chains drawn from one sample of a study of blood T cell repertoires in COVID-19. Produced via immunoSEQ multiplex PCR; TCRdb's table is partial and in-frame only. Among 250,000 to 300,000 clones, roughly nine tenths were seen once, and the ten largest hold 2.2%. The sequenced sample was peripheral blood. These TCRs come from a man over 45 with acute or convalescent COVID-19. CDR3s include the opening cysteine and the closing phenylalanine or tryptophan. Fields, in order: D gene, J gene, clone size, V gene, CDR3 protein, CDR3 DNA. D genes are given only for firm matches. The size of a clone is reported for some rows only, either as once, few or many, or as a class for expanded clones.

D: NA
J: TRBJ1-1
size: once
V: TRBV5-1
CDR3: CASSQGVRGRNTEAFF
DNA: TGCGCCAGCAGCCAAGGAGTTAGGGGAAGGAACACTGAAGCTTTCTTT

D: NA
J: TRBJ1-2
size: NA
V: TRBV3-1/TRBV3-2
CDR3: CASSQGGSGGGYTF
DNA: TGTGCCAGCAGCCAGGGAGGGTCGGGTGGAGGCTACACCTTC

D: TRBD2
J: TRBJ2-1
size: NA
V: TRBV7-9
CDR3: CASSLTSGGPKSNEQFF
DNA: TGTGCCAGCAGCTTGACTAGCGGGGGACCGAAATCCAATGAGCAGTTCTTC

D: TRBD1
J: TRBJ1-6
size: NA
V: TRBV5-1
CDR3: CASSTGTGNNSPLHF
DNA: TGCGCCAGCAGCACAGGGACAGGGAACAATTCACCCCTCCACTTT

D: NA
J: TRBJ2-7
size: NA
V: TRBV2
CDR3: CASRSPPSRSFYEQYF
DNA: TGTGCCAGCAGGAGTCCCCCGAGCCGGTCGTTTTACGAGCAGTACTTC

D: NA
J: TRBJ1-1
size: NA
V: TRBV19
CDR3: CASSGQSGTEAFF
DNA: TGTGCCAGTAGTGGTCAATCAGGGACTGAAGCTTTCTTT

D: TRBD1
J: TRBJ2-7
size: NA
V: TRBV2
CDR3: CASSERTGSEQYF
DNA: TGTGCCAGCAGTGAGAGGACAGGGAGCGAGCAGTACTTC

D: NA
J: TRBJ1-6
size: NA
V: TRBV12-3/TRBV12-4
CDR3: CASSSYSNSPLHF
DNA: TGTGCCAGCAGTTCGTACAGCAATTCACCCCTCCACTTT

D: TRBD2
J: TRBJ2-7
size: NA
V: TRBV30
CDR3: CAWNPSGGYEQYF
DNA: TGTGCCTGGAATCCTAGCGGGGGATACGAGCAGTACTTC

D: NA
J: TRBJ1-5
size: NA
V: TRBV11-2
CDR3: CASSSSRGQPQHF
DNA: TGTGCCAGCAGCTCCAGTCGTGGTCAGCCCCAGCATTTT

D: NA
J: TRBJ2-3
size: NA
V: TRBV3-1/TRBV3-2
CDR3: CASSLGPTDTQYF
DNA: TGTGCCAGCAGCCTGGGGCCCACAGATACGCAGTATTTT

D: NA
J: TRBJ1-2
size: NA
V: TRBV9
CDR3: CASSVSTANYGYTF
DNA: TGTGCCAGCAGCGTATCGACAGCTAACTATGGCTACACCTTC

D: NA
J: TRBJ1-1
size: NA
V: TRBV5-1
CDR3: CASSSERMNTEAFF
DNA: TGCGCCAGCAGCTCCGAGAGAATGAACACTGAAGCTTTCTTT

D: NA
J: TRBJ2-2
size: NA
V: TRBV24-1
CDR3: CATSDTVAGELFF
DNA: TGTGCCACCAGTGATACAGTAGCCGGGGAGCTGTTTTTT

D: TRBD1
J: TRBJ1-6
size: NA
V: TRBV3-1/TRBV3-2
CDR3: CASSRTGGDSPLHF
DNA: TGTGCCAGCAGCCGAACAGGGGGCGATTCACCCCTCCACTTT

D: NA
J: TRBJ1-1
size: NA
V: TRBV21-1
CDR3: CASSKGGREAFF
DNA: TGTGCCAGCAGCAAAGGGGGCCGAGAAGCTTTCTTT

D: TRBD1
J: TRBJ1-6
size: NA
V: TRBV5-5
CDR3: CASSSTGANSPLHF
DNA: TGTGCCAGCAGCTCAACAGGGGCCAATTCACCCCTCCACTTT

D: TRBD1
J: TRBJ2-2
size: NA
V: TRBV7-9
CDR3: CASSLVQGADTGELFF
DNA: TGTGCCAGCAGCTTAGTTCAGGGGGCGGACACCGGGGAGCTGTTTTTT

D: NA
J: TRBJ2-4
size: NA
V: TRBV2
CDR3: CASLGVGGAKNIQYF
DNA: TGTGCCAGCCTCGGGGTCGGGGGAGCCAAAAACATTCAGTACTTC

D: NA
J: TRBJ2-4
size: NA
V: TRBV30
CDR3: CAWSVRGQLLAKNIQYF
DNA: TGTGCCTGGAGTGTGAGAGGACAGTTACTAGCCAAAAACATTCAGTACTTC

D: TRBD1
J: TRBJ1-1
size: NA
V: TRBV6-5
CDR3: CASRKRGPMNTEAFF
DNA: TGTGCCAGCAGGAAAAGGGGGCCCATGAACACTGAAGCTTTCTTT

D: NA
J: TRBJ2-2
size: NA
V: TRBV14
CDR3: CASSQEGGLITGELFF
DNA: TGTGCCAGCAGCCAAGAGGGTGGACTTATCACCGGGGAGCTGTTTTTT